This TCR beta chain was profiled in a study of blood T cell repertoires in COVID-19 (dated by TCRdb to the early 2020s). Regarding the study in general: The collaborator samples originated in the United States, Italy and Spain and spanned the acute and convalescent phases of COVID-19. The prospective study material was composed of cDNA or gDNA derived from T cells, B-cell-depleted T cells, or PBMCs. Subjects who had been exposed to COVID-19, were actively infected with it, or had recovered from it provided the deeply sampled blood TCRbeta repertoires that made up the dataset. A freely available public database, intended as a resource for researchers studying the immune response to SARS-CoV-2, is where the repertoires were released. The samples were drawn from the first 160 participants of the ongoing ImmuneRACE study and from some 1,300 subjects provided by 6 global collaborators. A de-identified subject ID, COVID-19 status, age in years and sex were almost always included in the sample metadata. Where HLA class I and class II types were available, the types were taken from metadata supplied by the sample provider, not from assay-based typing. What the authors observed across the whole study: Clinical and demographic metadata were provided uncurated, with the amount varying by source and participant.

The immunoSEQ Assay, a bias-controlled multiplex PCR, was used to amplify TCRbeta CDR3 regions from genomic DNA. On the study's bioinformatics: The number of nucleated cells in each sample was estimated by amplification of reference gene primers within the assay. To quantify the absolute abundance of each unique TCRbeta CDR3 rearrangement, sequence reads were collapsed and filtered. Productive Simpson clonality was computed per sample as the square root of Simpson's diversity index over productive rearrangements. Not all clones reach the TCRdb copy of this immuneACCESS table, which keeps in-frame sequences only. Checked studies attribute under half of the gap to unresolved V genes and leave the rest unexplained. V and J calls plus clone size are reproduced from that table; the DNA served to infer D and trimming. This sample holds about 150,000 clones; 70% to 90% were observed only once. The top ten clones comprise around 4.2% of the sample.

As to this clone: The specificity of this receptor is unknown. The record has no base qualities; no much larger clone is one base away.

Participants in the prospective study were aged about 18 to 90 years, lived in some 24 United States geographic areas, and enrolled through a virtual design. In the prospective study, participants were assigned to cohorts based on the clinical history participants reported in a screening survey and a study questionnaire. For ImmuneRACE Cohort 3, a participant was defined as recovered based on two consecutive negative NP/OP PCR tests, clearance by a healthcare professional, or resolution of symptoms. In the prospective study, whole blood, serum and a nasopharyngeal or oropharyngeal swab were collected from each participant by mobile phlebotomists. Prospective study participants could optionally give additional blood draws and questionnaires over a 2-month period. Prospective study blood samples were shipped either frozen or at room temperature before DNA extraction. Trimming takes 0 bases off V and 3 bases off J; junction bases not matched to a gene: 10. The germline V gene sets CDR1 to SGHRS and CDR2 to YFSETQ. The CDR3 has 17 amino acids, counting the end cysteine and phenylalanine. The read is trimmed to its CDR3 DNA, 51 bases read in frame from base 1.

The sequence joins TRBV5-1 to TRBJ2-7, with TRBD1 matching 9 junction bases. Sequences were obtained from PBMCs or T cells enriched from blood (not recorded which). This sequence was found in a man aged 50 to 59 who had recovered from COVID-19. The CDR3 amino acid sequence is: CASSLGGGQGPYYEQYF. The DNA sequence is as follows: TGCGCCAGCAGCTTGGGGGGAGGACAGGGGCCTTACTACGAGCAGTACTTC.